This section outlines one T cell receptor beta chain sequence together with its context. Its target antigen remains unknown. No quality values exist for individual bases; no much larger clone is one base distant. Using the deep immunoSEQ assay, TCR CDR3 regions were amplified from genomic DNA by multiplex PCR. Genomic DNA extracted from each cell subset was distributed evenly over all wells of several immunoSEQ 96-well plates, and each plate served as one replicate. For sorted subsets, around 0.2 ug genomic DNA, equal to 30,000 to 35,000 T cell genomes, was loaded into each replicate PCR. Purified libraries were quantified with a Qubit 3.0 fluorometer, sized on a Bioanalyzer 2100, and re-quantified with the KAPA Library Quantification kit. Every immunoSEQ 96-well plate was sequenced on a separate single-read 150-cycle Illumina NextSeq 550 flow cell. As for the original processing: The immunoSEQ output contained only junctional sequences without quality scores, so filtering could not match that applied to full-length reads. To assign V/J genes and CDR3, sequences were annotated against IMGT germline references using PyIR, a Python wrapper for IgBLAST v1.9. Reads were filtered out if the reads had weak V/J assignments (E-value above 1e-6), no CDR3, stop codons, out-of-frame junctions, or ambiguous translated residues. V3J clonotypes were defined by identical inferred V gene, J gene, and CDR3 amino acid sequence. The percentage overlap between two repertoires was calculated by dividing the number of shared unique clonotypes by the size of the smaller repertoire. Richness of each repertoire was evaluated using RTK rarefaction, the Chao1 estimator, and Recon v2.1 estimates of unobserved clonotypes. Generation probabilities were computed with OLGA for all TCRbeta clonotypes obtained by the gDNA method from a few donors. Drawn from immuneACCESS, this table holds only the in-frame rearrangements with V and J called that TCRdb kept. Clones are partly lost; checked studies trace under half to an unresolved V gene and leave the rest unexplained. The V and J calls and clone size were taken over from that table, and D and trimming were inferred from the DNA. This sample is represented by under 2,000,000 clones; around 96% of them were singletons. More than 0.9% of the sample goes to the ten largest clones.

This sample was included in a study of shared clonotypes between healthy human individuals (dated by TCRdb to between 2020 and 2021). For the wider study: The cohort comprised a couple of women and a few men aged 18 to 49 years. For each donor, CD4 naive and CD4 memory were each run on three plates, CD8 naive on two plates, and CD8 memory on one plate. The study deeply sequenced blood TCR repertoires of about 5 healthy adults to estimate repertoire size and the extent of clonotype sharing between individuals. Different laboratories and diverse techniques were used to prepare libraries and sequence TCR repertoires, to increase sequencing depth and limit assay-specific biases. Each donor's leukapheresis produced roughly between roughly 0.85 and 10 billion PBMCs.

Trimming removed 4 bases from V and 4 bases from J; the gene matches leave 2 bases unexplained. Including cysteine and phenylalanine, the CDR3 has 14 amino acids. Only the CDR3 portion is preserved as DNA: 42 bases, with reading frame beginning at the first base. The germline V gene specifies SGHAT as CDR1 and FQNNGV as CDR2. For the CD8 naive samples, CD45RO-negative cells were positively selected for CCR7, yielding a CD45RA+CCR7+ population from which TemRA cells were excluded. Donors were healthy HIV-negative adults with no recently reported acute infections or vaccinations. All donors were Caucasian adults living in Nashville, Tennessee, USA. Blood was obtained by leukapheresis, after which PBMCs were separated by Ficoll-Histopaque density gradient centrifugation and cryopreserved in liquid nitrogen vapor phase. Purity and quantity of every magnetically sorted T cell population were checked by analytical flow cytometry. From each sorted fraction, genomic DNA was isolated and quantified by UV absorbance on a Nanodrop 2000c.

Points the paper makes about the study in general: The genetic and exposure-history diversity represented was limited by the small number of donors. Even with the large sequencing depth, rarefaction of the sorted-subset datasets indicated that sequencing was incomplete. Larger estimated clonotype richness was generally found for naive subsets than for memory subsets. Pairwise subsampling led to the expectation that sequencing depth would affect the degree of clonotype sharing among donors. Sampling was limited to blood, and TCR repertoires in tissue likely differ from TCR repertoires in blood. Compared with non-shared clonotypes, the clonotypes found in all four sorted-subset donors had higher generation probabilities. Across several donors, around 5.4% of naive CD4, approximately 3.6% of naive CD8, around 2.1% of memory CD4, and 0.4% to 0.45% of memory CD8 clonotypes were shared.

The source of this sequence is a man aged 18-30 years in good health. Sequenced sample: naive CD8+ T cells sorted from blood. The intended sense of this specimen's cell subset or site label: CD45RA+CCR7+. Here the chain combines TRBV11-2 and TRBJ2-5, and 11 junctional nucleotides match TRBD1. The bases are TGTGCCAGCAGCTCGGACAGGGGGCGAGAGACCCAGTACTTC. Its amino acids are CASSSDRGRETQYF.